Sequencing of this T cell receptor beta chain was carried out in a study of T-cell reconstitution after alpha-beta-depleted transplantation in children. This clonotype was counted between two and nine times. Preparing the TCRbeta library involved the use of unique molecular identifiers. MiXCR was run by TCRdb on the PCR reads, yielding one entry per CDR3 protein. This sample has some 600,000 distinct CDR3 sequences, with over 15% found just once. V was pared by 3 bases and J by 2 bases, with 6 bases of the junction left unmatched. This CDR3 region has 16 residues. CDR1 is DFQATT, CDR2 SNEGSKA, per germline (reference sequence).

This TCR came from a human donor who donated a stem cell graft to a child with acute myeloid leukemia. Sequences were derived from PBMCs from the stem cell graft donor, sampled from the stem cell graft. The V gene is TRBV20-1, the J gene TRBJ2-3; TRBD2 aligns across 12 bases. CDR3 sequence reads: CSARVWTSGDTDTQYF. CDR3 nucleotide sequence: TGCAGTGCTAGGGTTTGGACTAGCGGGGACACAGATACGCAGTATTTT.